These 18 T cell receptor beta chains came from one sample sequenced in a study of cytomegalovirus exposure and HLA in healthy donors (dated 2017 in TCRdb). Receptor amplification or capture employed the immunoSEQ multiplex PCR assay. For the multiplex PCR, a mixture combining 60 forward primers for TCR Vbeta segments and 13 reverse primers for TCR Jbeta segments was used. What TCRdb holds here is the immuneACCESS table cut down to in-frame rearrangements. Part of the clones is not present; checked against another copy, under half of the missing clones reflect an unresolved V gene, and the others are unexplained. The sample includes around 150,000 clones, with 70% observed a single time. The ten top clones hold roughly 4.5% of the sample. Input material: PBMCs. The source of these receptors is a man between 18 and 29 years old in good health and CMV-seropositive.

A note on this clone: The identical CDR3 is also encoded by other nucleotide sequences in the sample. The chain is built from TRBV28 and TRBJ1-5, with 9 bases aligning to TRBD1. V trimming: 4 bases; J trimming: 4 bases; junction bases outside the gene matches: 2. The germline CDR1 and CDR2 sequences are MDHEN and SYDVKM. The CDR3 is 14 amino acids. In nucleotides, the CDR3 is TGTGCCAGCAGTTCCGGACAGGGGAATCAGCCCCAGCATTTT. Amino acid sequence: CASSSGQGNQPQHF. Combining the CDR3 with reference TRBV28 and TRBJ1-5 gives the whole variable domain DVKVTQSSRYLVKRTGEKVFLECVQDMDHENMFWYRQDPGLGLRLIYFSYDVKMKEKGDIPEGYSVSREKKERFSLILESASTNQTSMYLCASSSGQGNQPQHFGDGTRLSIL.

This chain links TRBV19 with TRBJ1-1; tentative D call: TRBD1 (5 bases). Germline V gene sequence: CDR1 LNHDA, CDR2 SQIVND (reference sequence). V lost 0 bases to trimming and J lost 1 base, with 9 bases between them. This CDR3 region has 15 residues. The CDR3 reads CASSIDWQGNTEAFF. Written as DNA, the CDR3 is TGTGCCAGTAGTATAGATTGGCAGGGGAACACTGAAGCTTTCTTT.

Only one count was recorded for this clone. This chain uses TRBV6-5 with TRBJ2-1, with 7 positions matching TRBD1. Germline assignment: CDR1 MNHEY and CDR2 SVGAGI. V lost 6 bases to trimming and J lost 3 bases; unmatched junction nucleotides: 8. CDR3 length: 15 residues. The CDR3 coding sequence is TGTGCCAGCAGCTCCGGGACAGCTGACTACAATGAGCAGTTCTTC. Its translation: CASSSGTADYNEQFF.

The V gene is TRBV30, the J gene TRBJ1-1; perhaps TRBD1 as D (6 bases). This CDR3 is built from 14 residues. The germline V gene has CDR1 GTSNPN and CDR2 SVGIG (reference sequence). Trimming shortened V by 2 bases and J by 4 bases, and 14 bases separated the two germline ends. CDR3 sequence: CAWSPDARGTEAFF. For the CDR3, the DNA is TGTGCCTGGAGTCCTGACGCCAGGGGCACTGAAGCTTTCTTT.

V and J are TRBV5-8 and TRBJ1-5, with D unresolved. Trimming removed 5 bases from V and 0 bases from J, with 6 bases in between. CDR1 and CDR2 (germline): SGHTS, YDEGEE. CDR3 length: 13 residues. CDR3 coding DNA: TGTGCCAGCAGGACATATAGCAATCAGCCCCAGCATTTT. Translated, it gives CASRTYSNQPQHF. Full variable domain (missing parts from reference TRBV5-8 and TRBJ1-5): EAGVTQSPTHLIKTRGQQATLRCSPISGHTSVYWYQQALGLGLQFLLWYDEGEERNRGNFPPRFSGRQFPNYSSELNVNALELEDSALYLCASRTYSNQPQHFGDGTRLSIL.

J is TRBJ1-5 and V is TRBV19; TRBD1 is a possible D gene (6 bases). V gave up 6 bases and J gave up 4 bases, with 7 bases separating them. Germline V CDR1 and CDR2: LNHDA, SQIVND (reference sequence). The CDR3 length is 12 residues. The CDR3 nucleotides are TGTGCCAGTAGAGGGACAAATCAGCCCCAGCATTTT. As protein: CASRGTNQPQHF.

The V and J genes are TRBV9 and TRBJ2-1; TRBD1 might be the D (5 bases). From germline, CDR1 is SGDLS and CDR2 YYNGEE. The CDR3 has 15 residues. V was trimmed by 6 bases and J by 0 bases, leaving 13 bases between them. As DNA, the CDR3 is TGTGCCAGCACCCAACAGGCCAGCTCCTACAATGAGCAGTTCTTC. Its protein product is CASTQQASSYNEQFF.

This clone was counted between two and nine times. The rearrangement links TRBV21-1 to TRBJ2-7; the listed D gene, TRBD1, was not tested against the DNA. TRBV21-1 is tagged as a pseudogene. There are 13 residues in the CDR3. CDR3 in amino acids: CATPGQGVYEQYV. In nucleotides, the CDR3 is TGTGCCACCCCGGGACAGGGCGTCTACGAGCAGTACGTC.

V gene TRBV6-5 combines with J gene TRBJ1-6; TRBD1 agrees at 9 bases. There are 14 residues in the CDR3. J was trimmed by 9 bases and V by 6 bases; bases with no gene match: 6. Germline V lookup: CDR1 MNHEY, CDR2 SVGAGI. The CDR3 loop is CASRKGTGSSPLHF. CDR3 in DNA: TGTGCCAGCAGAAAGGGGACAGGGAGTTCACCCCTCCACTTT.

This clone showed up just a few times. The rearrangement links TRBV9 to TRBJ2-7; D gene unclear. There are 15 residues in the CDR3. Germline V gene sequence: CDR1 SGDLS, CDR2 YYNGEE. The V gene lost 1 base and the J gene lost 0 bases, with 11 bases spanning the gap. As DNA, the CDR3 is TGTGCCAGCAGCGTATTAGGAGCGAGCTCCTACGAGCAGTACGTC. The encoded protein is CASSVLGASSYEQYV.

The chain carries TRBV10-3 and TRBJ1-2; 8 bases align to TRBD1. V lost 6 bases, J lost 4 bases, and 7 bases stayed unmatched. The CDR3 sequence is 14 residues long. Germline V gene lookup returns CDR1 ENHRY and CDR2 SYGVKD. CDR3 residues: CAIREGQAFYGYTF. CDR3 bases: TGTGCCATCAGGGAGGGACAGGCCTTCTATGGCTACACCTTC.

On this clone itself: Its ends do not fully match the called genes, so a read error is possible. The chain employs TRBV28 and TRBJ1-1; possible D gene TRBD1, 5 bases. This CDR3 contains 15 residues. Germline-derived CDR1 and CDR2 are MDHEN and SYDVKM. The CDR3 DNA reads TGTGCCAGCAGTCCCCTAGGCAGGGAGGGCACTGAAGCTCTCTTT. This sequence encodes CASSPLGREGTEALF.

CDR3 coding DNA: TGCGCCAGCCGGACAGGGGCGGAGGATGGCTACACCTTC. This encodes CASRTGAEDGYTF. J is TRBJ1-2 and V is TRBV5-1; TRBD1 agrees at 9 bases. With 7 bases clipped from V and 6 bases from J, the junction kept 7 bases outside the gene matches. CDR1 and CDR2 from the germline V gene are SGHRS and YFSETQ. The CDR3 has 13 residues.

The chain combines TRBV5-1 with TRBJ2-1; 7 positions match TRBD2. V lost 6 bases to trimming and J lost 2 bases; unmatched junction nucleotides: 8. Germline V gives CDR1 SGHRS, CDR2 YFSETQ. The CDR3 runs 15 residues. The chain's CDR3 is CASTRDYRTYNEQFF. The CDR3 DNA reads as TGCGCCAGCACCCGGGACTACCGAACCTACAATGAGCAGTTCTTC.

CDR3 in DNA: TGTGCCAGCAGGGGAGGGATTAATAGCTACACCTTC. Its translation: CASRGGINSYTF. The V and J genes are TRBV28 and TRBJ1-2; D unresolved. CDR3 length: 12 residues. CDR1 and CDR2 from the germline V gene are MDHEN and SYDVKM. The V gene lost 6 bases and the J gene lost 9 bases, with 14 bases spanning the gap.

The chain uses TRBV6-6 and TRBJ1-1; D remains ambiguous. Germline CDR1 is MNHNY and CDR2 is SVGAGI (reference sequence). CDR3 size: 13 residues. V gave up 5 bases and J gave up 1 base, with 8 bases separating them. CDR3 residues: CASSLQRNTEAFF. The CDR3 DNA is TGTGCCAGCAGTCTACAGAGGAACACTGAAGCTTTCTTT.

The chain joins TRBV19 to TRBJ2-3; D is perhaps TRBD1 (7 bases). Trimming left V 5 bases short and J 5 bases short, with 14 bases between. Germline loops: CDR1 LNHDA, CDR2 SQIVND (reference sequence). This CDR3 has 14 amino acids. Here the CDR3 reads CASSPDREEDTQYF. The CDR3, as DNA: TGTGCCAGTAGTCCTGACAGGGAGGAAGATACGCAGTATTTT.

This sequence joins TRBV5-1 and TRBJ1-2; possible D gene TRBD1, 5 bases. V was pared by 3 bases and J by 12 bases, with 21 bases between. CDR3 size: 14 residues. Germline V gene data show CDR1 as SGHRS and CDR2 as YFSETQ. The CDR3: CASSSLAGQGLNTF. The CDR3 DNA follows: TGCGCCAGCAGCTCGTTAGCCGGACAAGGATTAAACACCTTC. Full variable domain (rest looked up from reference TRBV5-1 and TRBJ1-2): KAGVTQTPRYLIKTRGQQVTLSCSPISGHRSVSWYQQTPGQGLQFLFEYFSETQRNKGNFPGRFSGRQFSNSRSEMNVSTLELGDSALYLCASSSLAGQGLNTFGSGTRLTVV.